This T cell receptor (beta chain) was recovered during a study of T cells in Graves' hyperthyroidism and ophthalmopathy. A roughly 9.3 ml volume of fresh peripheral blood provided the PBMCs. With 7 bases clipped from V and 9 bases from J, the junction kept 11 bases outside the gene matches. Germline V CDR1 and CDR2: MNHEY, SVGEGT. The length of the CDR3 is 15 residues. RNA transcripts provided the source from which TCR beta CDR3 regions were amplified. Carried out on the TCR CDR3, a first-round RT-PCR used the HTBI primer set. MiXCR, run by TCRdb on the multiplex PCR reads, gives a single entry per CDR3 protein. The profile shows around 300,000 distinct CDR3 sequences, around 14% of them singletons.

The V call is TRBV6-2 or TRBV6-3, the J call TRBJ2-1, with 11 bases aligning to TRBD2. The specimen sequenced was blood. The clonotype comes from a woman aged 25 to 39 with Graves' hyperthyroidism. The CDR3 DNA reads as TGTGCCAGCAATCCAATACTAGCGGGAGTGGGTGAGCAGTTCTTC. Its protein product is CASNPILAGVGEQFF.